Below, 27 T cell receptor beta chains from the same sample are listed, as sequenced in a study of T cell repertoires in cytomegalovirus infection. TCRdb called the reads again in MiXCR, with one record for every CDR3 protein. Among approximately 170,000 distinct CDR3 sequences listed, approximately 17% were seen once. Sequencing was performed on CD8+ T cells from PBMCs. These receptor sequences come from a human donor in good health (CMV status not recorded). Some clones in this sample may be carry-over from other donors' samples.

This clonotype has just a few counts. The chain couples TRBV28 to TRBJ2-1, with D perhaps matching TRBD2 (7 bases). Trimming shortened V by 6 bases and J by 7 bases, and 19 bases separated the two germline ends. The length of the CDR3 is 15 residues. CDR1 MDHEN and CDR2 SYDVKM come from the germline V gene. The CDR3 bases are TGTGCCAGCAGCCTGGGGGGGCTGGTAGGAAATGAGCAGTTCTTC. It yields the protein CASSLGGLVGNEQFF.

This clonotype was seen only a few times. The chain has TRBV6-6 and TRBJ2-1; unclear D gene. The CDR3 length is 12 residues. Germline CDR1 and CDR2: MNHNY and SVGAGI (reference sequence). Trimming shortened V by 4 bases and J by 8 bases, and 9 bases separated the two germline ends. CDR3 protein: CASSLANDEQFF. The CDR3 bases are TGTGCCAGCAGTTTGGCTAACGATGAGCAGTTCTTC.

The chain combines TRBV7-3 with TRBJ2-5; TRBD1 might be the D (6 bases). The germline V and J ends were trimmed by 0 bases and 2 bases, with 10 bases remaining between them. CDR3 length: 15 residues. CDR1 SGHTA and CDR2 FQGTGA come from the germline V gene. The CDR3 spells CASSLTGTPQETQYF. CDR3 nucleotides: TGTGCCAGCAGCTTAACAGGGACACCACAAGAGACCCAGTACTTC.

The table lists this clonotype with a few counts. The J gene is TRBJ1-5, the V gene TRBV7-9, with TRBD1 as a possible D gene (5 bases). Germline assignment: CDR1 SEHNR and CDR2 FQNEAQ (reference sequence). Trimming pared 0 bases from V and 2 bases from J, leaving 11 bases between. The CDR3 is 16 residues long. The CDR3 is CASSLAARGGNQPQHF. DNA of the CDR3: TGTGCCAGCAGCTTAGCGGCCCGGGGGGGCAATCAGCCCCAGCATTTT. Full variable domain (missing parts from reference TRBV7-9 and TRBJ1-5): DTGVSQNPRHKITKRGQNVTFRCDPISEHNRLYWYRQTLGQGPEFLTYFQNEAQLEKSRLLSDRFSAERPKGSFSTLEIQRTEQGDSAMYLCASSLAARGGNQPQHFGDGTRLSIL.

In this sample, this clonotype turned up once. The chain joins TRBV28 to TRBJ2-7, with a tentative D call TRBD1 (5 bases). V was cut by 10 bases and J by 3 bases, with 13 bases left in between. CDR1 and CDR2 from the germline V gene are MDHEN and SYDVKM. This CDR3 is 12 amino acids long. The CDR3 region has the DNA TGTGCCACTTTGGACATTCTCTACGAGCAGTACTTC. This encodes CATLDILYEQYF.

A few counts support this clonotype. The CDR3: CASSSTAPYEQYF. The CDR3 DNA follows: TGTGCCAGCAGTTCGACAGCCCCATACGAGCAGTACTTC. V and J are TRBV12-3 or TRBV12-4 and TRBJ2-7; possible D gene TRBD1, 5 bases. Trimming left V 4 bases short and J 4 bases short, with 11 bases between. This CDR3 has 13 residues.

The CDR3 is CSVWNEGKAKLFF. The CDR3, as DNA: TGCAGCGTCTGGAACGAAGGAAAGGCAAAACTGTTTTTT. The chain employs TRBV29-1 and TRBJ1-4, with D unclear. The CDR3 consists of 13 residues. V was pared by 6 bases and J by 10 bases, with 18 bases between. CDR1 is SQVTM, CDR2 ANQGSEA, per germline.

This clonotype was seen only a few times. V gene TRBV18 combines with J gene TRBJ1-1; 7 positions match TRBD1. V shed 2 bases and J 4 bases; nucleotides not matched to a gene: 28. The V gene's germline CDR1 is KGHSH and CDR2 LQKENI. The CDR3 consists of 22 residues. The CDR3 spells CASSPYRELGRGNRGDFTEAFF. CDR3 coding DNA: TGTGCCAGCTCACCATACCGGGAGCTAGGACGGGGAAACAGGGGAGATTTCACTGAAGCTTTCTTT.

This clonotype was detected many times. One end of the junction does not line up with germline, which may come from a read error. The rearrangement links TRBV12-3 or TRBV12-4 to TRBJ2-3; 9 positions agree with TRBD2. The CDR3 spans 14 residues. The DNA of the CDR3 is TGTGCCAGCAGCTTAGCGGGGGGCACAGATACGCAGTATTTT. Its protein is CASSLAGGTDTQYF.

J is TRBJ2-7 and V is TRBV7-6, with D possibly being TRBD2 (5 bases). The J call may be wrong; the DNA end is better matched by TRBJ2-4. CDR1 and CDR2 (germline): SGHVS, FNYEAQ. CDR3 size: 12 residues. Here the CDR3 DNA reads TGTGCCAGCAGCCCGGGGAAAGACATTCAGTACTTC. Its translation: CASSPGKDIQYF.

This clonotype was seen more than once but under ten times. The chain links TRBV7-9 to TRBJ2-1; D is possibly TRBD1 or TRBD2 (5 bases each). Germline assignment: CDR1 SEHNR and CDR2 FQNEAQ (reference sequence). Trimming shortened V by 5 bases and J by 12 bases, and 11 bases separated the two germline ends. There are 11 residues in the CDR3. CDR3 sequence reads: CASSIPGPQFF. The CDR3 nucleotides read TGTGCCAGCAGCATTCCGGGACCGCAGTTCTTC.

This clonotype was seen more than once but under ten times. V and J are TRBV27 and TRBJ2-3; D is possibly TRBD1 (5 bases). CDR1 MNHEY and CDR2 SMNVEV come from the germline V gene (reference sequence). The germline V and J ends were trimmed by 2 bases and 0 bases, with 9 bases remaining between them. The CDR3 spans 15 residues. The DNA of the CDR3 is TGTGCCAGCAGTTTAGAGCCAGGGAGCACAGATACGCAGTATTTT. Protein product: CASSLEPGSTDTQYF.

The CDR3 DNA is TGTGCCAGCAAACCCTCCGAGTCTGGAGAGACCCAGTACTTC. Translated, it gives CASKPSESGETQYF. The chain couples TRBV7-9 to TRBJ2-5; D call uncertain. Trimming shortened V by 7 bases and J by 4 bases, and 16 bases separated the two germline ends. Germline lookup yields CDR1 SEHNR and CDR2 FQNEAQ (reference sequence). The CDR3 loop spans 14 amino acids. The full variable domain, in which reference TRBV7-9 and TRBJ2-5 provide the parts outside the CDR3, is DTGVSQNPRHKITKRGQNVTFRCDPISEHNRLYWYRQTLGQGPEFLTYFQNEAQLEKSRLLSDRFSAERPKGSFSTLEIQRTEQGDSAMYLCASKPSESGETQYFGPGTRLLVL.

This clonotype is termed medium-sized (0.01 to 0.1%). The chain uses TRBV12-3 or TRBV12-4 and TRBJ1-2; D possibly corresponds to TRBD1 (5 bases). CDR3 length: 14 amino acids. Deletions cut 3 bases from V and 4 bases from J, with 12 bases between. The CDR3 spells CASSFSAGSYGYTF. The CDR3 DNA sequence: TGTGCCAGCAGTTTTTCGGCAGGGTCCTATGGCTACACCTTC.

CDR3 in DNA: TGTGCCAGCACCCTCTCCCGGACAGGGCGAAATGAGCAGTTCTTC. Translation: CASTLSRTGRNEQFF. The rearrangement links TRBV12-3 or TRBV12-4 to TRBJ2-1, with TRBD1 matching 8 bases. The V gene end was trimmed by 7 bases and the J gene end by 7 bases; junction bases not matched to a gene: 12. The CDR3 has 15 residues.

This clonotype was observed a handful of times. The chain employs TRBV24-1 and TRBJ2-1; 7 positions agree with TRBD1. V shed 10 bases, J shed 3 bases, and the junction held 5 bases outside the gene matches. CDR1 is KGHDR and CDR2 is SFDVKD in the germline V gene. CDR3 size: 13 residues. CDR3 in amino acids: CATEAGGYNEQFF. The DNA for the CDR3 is TGTGCCACTGAGGCAGGGGGCTACAATGAGCAGTTCTTC.

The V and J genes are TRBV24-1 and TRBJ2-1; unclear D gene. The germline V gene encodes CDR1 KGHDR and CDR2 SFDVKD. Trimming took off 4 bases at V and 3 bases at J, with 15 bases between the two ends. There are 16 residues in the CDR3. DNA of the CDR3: TGTGCCACCAGTGACCCAACGGGTCAAGTCTACAATGAGCAGTTCTTC. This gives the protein CATSDPTGQVYNEQFF.

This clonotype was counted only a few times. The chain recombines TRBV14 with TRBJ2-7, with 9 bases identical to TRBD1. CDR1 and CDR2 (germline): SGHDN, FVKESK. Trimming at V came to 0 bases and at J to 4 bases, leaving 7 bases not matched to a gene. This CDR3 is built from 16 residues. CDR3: CASSQDLRTGVYEQYF. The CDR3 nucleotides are TGTGCCAGCAGCCAAGATTTGAGGACAGGGGTGTACGAGCAGTACTTC.

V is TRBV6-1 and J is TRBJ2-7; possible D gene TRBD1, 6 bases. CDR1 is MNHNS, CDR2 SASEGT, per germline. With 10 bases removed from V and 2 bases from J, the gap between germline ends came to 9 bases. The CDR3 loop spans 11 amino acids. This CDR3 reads CATGQPYEQYF. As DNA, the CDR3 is TGTGCCACGGGACAACCCTACGAGCAGTACTTC.

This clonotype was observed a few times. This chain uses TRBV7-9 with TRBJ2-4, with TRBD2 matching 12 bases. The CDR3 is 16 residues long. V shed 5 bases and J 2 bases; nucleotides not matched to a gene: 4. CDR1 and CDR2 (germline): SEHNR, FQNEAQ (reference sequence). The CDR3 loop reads CASSPSGRAPKNIQYF. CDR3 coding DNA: TGTGCCAGCAGCCCTAGCGGGAGGGCCCCCAAAAACATTCAGTACTTC.

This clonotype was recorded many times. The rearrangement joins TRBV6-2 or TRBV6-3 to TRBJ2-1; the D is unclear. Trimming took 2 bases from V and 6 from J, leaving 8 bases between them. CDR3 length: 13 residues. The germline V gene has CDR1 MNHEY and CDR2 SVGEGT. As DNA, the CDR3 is TGTGCCAGCAGTTACGGGGAAATCAATGAGCAGTTCTTC. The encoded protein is CASSYGEINEQFF.

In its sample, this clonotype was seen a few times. CDR3 coding DNA: TGTGCCAGCAGTGACCCGTGGAAGACTAATGAAAAACTGTTTTTT. It codes for CASSDPWKTNEKLFF. The V and J genes are TRBV25-1 and TRBJ1-4; D is uncertain. V gave up 3 bases and J gave up 2 bases, with 10 bases separating them. The germline V gene encodes CDR1 MGHDK and CDR2 SYGVNS. The CDR3 runs 15 residues.

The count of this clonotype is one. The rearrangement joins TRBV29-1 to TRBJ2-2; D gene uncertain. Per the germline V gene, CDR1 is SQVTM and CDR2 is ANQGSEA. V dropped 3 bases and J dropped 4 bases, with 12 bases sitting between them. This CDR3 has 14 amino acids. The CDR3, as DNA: TGCAGCGTTGATACTTCAGGCGCCACCGGGGAGCTGTTTTTT. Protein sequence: CSVDTSGATGELFF.

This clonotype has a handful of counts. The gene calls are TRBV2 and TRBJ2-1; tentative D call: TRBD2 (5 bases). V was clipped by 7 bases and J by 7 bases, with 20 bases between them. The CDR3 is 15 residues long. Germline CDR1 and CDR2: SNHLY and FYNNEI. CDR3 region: CASKETASWKNEQFF. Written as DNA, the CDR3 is TGTGCCAGCAAGGAGACGGCTAGCTGGAAAAATGAGCAGTTCTTC. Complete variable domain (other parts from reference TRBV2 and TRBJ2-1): EPEVTQTPSHQVTQMGQEVILRCVPISNHLYFYWYRQILGQKVEFLVSFYNNEISEKSEIFDDQFSVERPDGSNFTLKIRSTKLEDSAMYFCASKETASWKNEQFFGPGTRLTVL.

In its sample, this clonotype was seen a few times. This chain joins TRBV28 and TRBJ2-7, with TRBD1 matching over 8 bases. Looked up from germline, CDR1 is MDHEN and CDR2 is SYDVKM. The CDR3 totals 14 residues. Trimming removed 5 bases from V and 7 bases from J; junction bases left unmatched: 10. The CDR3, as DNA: TGTGCCAGCAGTCCAGTAACAGGGGGTACGGAGCAGTACTTC. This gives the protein CASSPVTGGTEQYF.

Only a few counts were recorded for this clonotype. The DNA of the CDR3 is TGTGCCAGCAGTTTCCCGGGACTAGAAAGCACAGATACGCAGTATTTT. This gives the protein CASSFPGLESTDTQYF. The V gene is TRBV28, the J gene TRBJ2-3, with 8 bases aligning to TRBD2. Trimming at V came to 3 bases and at J to 0 bases, leaving 5 bases not matched to a gene. Germline loops: CDR1 MDHEN, CDR2 SYDVKM. CDR3 length: 16 residues.

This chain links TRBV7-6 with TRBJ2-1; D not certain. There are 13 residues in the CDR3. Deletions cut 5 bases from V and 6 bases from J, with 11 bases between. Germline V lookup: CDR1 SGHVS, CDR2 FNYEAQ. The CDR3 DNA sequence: TGTGCCAGCAGCCCCGGTGGGTTCAATGAGCAGTTCTTC. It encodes CASSPGGFNEQFF.